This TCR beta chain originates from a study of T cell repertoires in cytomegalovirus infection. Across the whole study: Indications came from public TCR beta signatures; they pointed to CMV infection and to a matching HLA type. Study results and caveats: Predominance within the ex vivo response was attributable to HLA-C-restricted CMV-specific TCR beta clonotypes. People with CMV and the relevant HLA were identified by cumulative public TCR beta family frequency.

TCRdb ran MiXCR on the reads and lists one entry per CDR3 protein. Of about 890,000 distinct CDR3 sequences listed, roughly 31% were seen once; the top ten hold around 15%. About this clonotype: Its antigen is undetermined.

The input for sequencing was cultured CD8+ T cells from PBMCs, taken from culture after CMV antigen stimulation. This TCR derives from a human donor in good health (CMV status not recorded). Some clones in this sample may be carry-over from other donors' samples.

DNA of the CDR3: TGTGCCAGCATTTCGATACACGACGGTCGCCCCTATGGCTACACCTTC. Protein: CASISIHDGRPYGYTF. The chain carries TRBV6-2 or TRBV6-3 and TRBJ1-2; D gene unclear. Trimming pared 7 bases from V and 4 bases from J, leaving 22 bases between. The CDR3 extends over 16 amino acids. The germline V gene has CDR1 MNHEY and CDR2 SVGEGT.